These T cell receptor beta chains were read from a single sample in a study of blood T cell repertoires in COVID-19. Some clones are missing from TCRdb's copy, which holds only in-frame ones; the method was immunoSEQ multiplex PCR. The sample lists hundreds of thousands of clones; about 90% were seen once. The sample was PBMCs or T cells enriched from blood (not recorded which). The source of these receptors is a woman aged 30 to 39 who had recovered from COVID-19. Both conserved end residues are part of each CDR3. A D gene is named only where the DNA matches it firmly. Clone size, where shown, is once, few, many, or a class for clones that have expanded.

v_gene: TRBV7-8
j_gene: TRBJ2-5
d_gene: TRBD2
abundance: -
CDR3aa: CASSYRLAGDQETQYF
CDR3nt: TGTGCCAGCAGCTACCGACTAGCGGGGGACCAAGAGACCCAGTACTTC

v_gene: TRBV13
j_gene: TRBJ2-2
d_gene: TRBD2
abundance: once
CDR3aa: CASSQGSVAGGPLNPGELFF
CDR3nt: TGTGCCAGCAGCCAGGGGTCGGTAGCGGGGGGGCCCTTGAATCCCGGGGAGCTGTTTTTT

v_gene: TRBV2
j_gene: TRBJ1-5
d_gene: -
abundance: -
CDR3aa: CASSDQKNQPQHF
CDR3nt: TGTGCCAGCAGTGATCAGAAAAATCAGCCCCAGCATTTT

v_gene: TRBV12-5
j_gene: TRBJ2-2
d_gene: TRBD1
abundance: -
CDR3aa: CASVKDRGAGELFF
CDR3nt: TGTGCTAGTGTCAAGGACAGGGGGGCCGGGGAGCTGTTTTTT

v_gene: TRBV7-9
j_gene: TRBJ1-2
d_gene: -
abundance: -
CDR3aa: CASSLTRGEYGYTF
CDR3nt: TGTGCCAGCAGCTTAACCCGGGGAGAGTACGGCTACACCTTC

v_gene: TRBV5-1
j_gene: TRBJ2-5
d_gene: -
abundance: -
CDR3aa: CASSLGSSETQYF
CDR3nt: TGCGCCAGCAGCTTGGGTAGCTCCGAGACCCAGTACTTC

v_gene: TRBV27
j_gene: TRBJ2-5
d_gene: TRBD1
abundance: -
CDR3aa: CASSLLPGTGVETQYF
CDR3nt: TGTGCCAGCAGTTTACTACCCGGGACAGGGGTGGAGACCCAGTACTTC

v_gene: TRBV7-8
j_gene: TRBJ2-1
d_gene: -
abundance: -
CDR3aa: CASSLESGVSSYNEQFF
CDR3nt: TGTGCCAGCAGCTTAGAGAGCGGAGTGAGCTCCTACAATGAGCAGTTCTTC

v_gene: TRBV11-1
j_gene: TRBJ2-7
d_gene: TRBD1
abundance: -
CDR3aa: CASTFSGTGRYEQYF
CDR3nt: TGTGCCAGCACCTTCTCCGGGACAGGGCGCTACGAGCAGTACTTC

v_gene: TRBV18
j_gene: TRBJ2-1
d_gene: TRBD2
abundance: -
CDR3aa: CASSPPVAGGSYNEQFF
CDR3nt: TGTGCCAGCTCACCACCGGTAGCGGGGGGCTCCTACAATGAGCAGTTCTTC

v_gene: TRBV27
j_gene: TRBJ2-3
d_gene: TRBD2
abundance: -
CDR3aa: CASSPGTSGLADTQYF
CDR3nt: TGTGCCAGCAGTCCAGGGACTAGCGGCCTCGCAGATACGCAGTATTTT

v_gene: TRBV11-2
j_gene: TRBJ1-5
d_gene: -
abundance: -
CDR3aa: CASTPISQPQHF
CDR3nt: TGTGCCAGCACCCCCATCAGTCAGCCCCAGCATTTT

v_gene: TRBV24-1
j_gene: TRBJ1-2
d_gene: TRBD1
abundance: -
CDR3aa: CATSKQGNYGYTF
CDR3nt: TGTGCCACCAGTAAACAGGGGAACTATGGCTACACCTTC

v_gene: TRBV5-1
j_gene: TRBJ1-1
d_gene: -
abundance: few
CDR3aa: CASSTQPGNTEAFF
CDR3nt: TGCGCCAGCAGCACACAGCCAGGGAACACTGAAGCTTTCTTT

v_gene: TRBV9
j_gene: TRBJ2-5
d_gene: TRBD2
abundance: -
CDR3aa: CASSRSPTSGRGGETQYF
CDR3nt: TGTGCCAGCAGCCGATCCCCGACTAGCGGGAGAGGTGGAGAGACCCAGTACTTC

v_gene: TRBV7-2
j_gene: TRBJ1-5
d_gene: -
abundance: -
CDR3aa: CASSSQGQPQHF
CDR3nt: TGTGCCAGCAGCTCGCAGGGTCAGCCCCAGCATTTT

v_gene: TRBV5-1
j_gene: TRBJ2-2
d_gene: -
abundance: -
CDR3aa: CASSFRTAANTGELFF
CDR3nt: TGCGCCAGCAGCTTCCGGACAGCCGCGAACACCGGGGAGCTGTTTTTT

v_gene: TRBV19
j_gene: TRBJ1-5
d_gene: -
abundance: -
CDR3aa: CASSIASRRPQHF
CDR3nt: TGTGCCAGTAGTATAGCTTCTAGGAGGCCCCAGCATTTT

v_gene: TRBV25-1
j_gene: TRBJ1-5
d_gene: TRBD1
abundance: -
CDR3aa: CAEGDRGNHF
CDR3nt: TGTGCAGAAGGGGACAGGGGGAACCATTTT

v_gene: TRBV19
j_gene: TRBJ1-5
d_gene: TRBD1
abundance: -
CDR3aa: CASRGTTGLRSNQPQHF
CDR3nt: TGTGCCAGTAGGGGAACGACAGGGCTCCGGAGCAATCAGCCCCAGCATTTT

v_gene: TRBV12-5
j_gene: TRBJ1-5
d_gene: -
abundance: -
CDR3aa: CASGFSSGNNQPQHF
CDR3nt: TGTGCTAGTGGTTTTTCGTCAGGGAACAATCAGCCCCAGCATTTT

v_gene: TRBV6-6
j_gene: TRBJ1-2
d_gene: -
abundance: -
CDR3aa: CASSYPVSRPVGGYTF
CDR3nt: TGTGCCAGCAGTTACCCGGTTTCTCGACCAGTGGGCGGCTACACCTTC

v_gene: TRBV19
j_gene: TRBJ2-7
d_gene: TRBD2
abundance: -
CDR3aa: CASSIATSGSFYEQYF
CDR3nt: TGTGCCAGTAGTATAGCCACTAGCGGGAGCTTCTACGAGCAGTACTTC

v_gene: TRBV12-3/TRBV12-4
j_gene: TRBJ2-1
d_gene: TRBD2
abundance: -
CDR3aa: CASRGREGNEQFF
CDR3nt: TGTGCCAGCAGGGGGCGGGAGGGTAATGAGCAGTTCTTC

v_gene: TRBV4-1
j_gene: TRBJ2-1
d_gene: TRBD2
abundance: once
CDR3aa: CASSQELAGRSVGYNEQFF
CDR3nt: TGCGCCAGCAGCCAAGAGCTAGCGGGACGCTCCGTAGGGTACAATGAGCAGTTCTTC

v_gene: TRBV3-1/TRBV3-2
j_gene: TRBJ2-1
d_gene: TRBD2
abundance: -
CDR3aa: CASSQEWGGRYNEQFF
CDR3nt: TGTGCCAGCAGCCAAGAGTGGGGGGGTAGGTACAATGAGCAGTTCTTC

v_gene: TRBV7-2
j_gene: TRBJ2-7
d_gene: TRBD2
abundance: -
CDR3aa: CASSLALADYEQYF
CDR3nt: TGTGCCAGCAGCTTAGCACTAGCGGACTACGAGCAGTACTTC

v_gene: TRBV28
j_gene: TRBJ2-5
d_gene: TRBD1
abundance: -
CDR3aa: CASSLRDRDLQETQYF
CDR3nt: TGTGCCAGCAGTTTAAGGGACAGGGATTTGCAAGAGACCCAGTACTTC

v_gene: TRBV27
j_gene: TRBJ1-2
d_gene: -
abundance: few
CDR3aa: CASSPRTANYGYTF
CDR3nt: TGTGCCAGCAGTCCCCGGACAGCTAACTATGGCTACACCTTC

v_gene: TRBV6-5
j_gene: TRBJ2-2
d_gene: -
abundance: -
CDR3aa: CASSSRTGELFF
CDR3nt: TGTGCCAGCAGTTCTAGGACCGGGGAGCTGTTTTTT

v_gene: TRBV14
j_gene: TRBJ2-3
d_gene: -
abundance: once
CDR3aa: CASSHRRVHTDTQYF
CDR3nt: TGTGCCAGCAGCCATCGGCGGGTACACACAGATACGCAGTATTTT

v_gene: TRBV15
j_gene: TRBJ2-1
d_gene: TRBD2
abundance: -
CDR3aa: CATSTRLAGPRRRANEQFF
CDR3nt: TGTGCCACCAGCACCCGACTAGCGGGCCCTCGAAGAAGAGCGAATGAGCAGTTCTTC

v_gene: TRBV2
j_gene: TRBJ2-7
d_gene: TRBD2
abundance: -
CDR3aa: CASRRGSGRAYEQYF
CDR3nt: TGTGCCAGCAGAAGGGGAAGCGGGAGGGCCTACGAGCAGTACTTC

v_gene: TRBV7-2
j_gene: TRBJ1-5
d_gene: TRBD1
abundance: -
CDR3aa: CASSPRSPGTGGHQPQHF
CDR3nt: TGTGCCAGCAGCCCTCGAAGTCCCGGGACAGGGGGTCATCAGCCCCAGCATTTT

v_gene: TRBV18
j_gene: TRBJ1-2
d_gene: -
abundance: -
CDR3aa: CASSPQWQAANYGYTF
CDR3nt: TGTGCCAGCTCACCACAATGGCAGGCAGCTAACTATGGCTACACCTTC

v_gene: TRBV5-6
j_gene: TRBJ2-7
d_gene: -
abundance: -
CDR3aa: CASSLGGVEQYF
CDR3nt: TGTGCCAGCAGCTTGGGCGGGGTCGAGCAGTACTTC

v_gene: TRBV27
j_gene: TRBJ2-3
d_gene: TRBD1
abundance: -
CDR3aa: CASGPYRGKTDTQYF
CDR3nt: TGTGCCAGCGGGCCGTACAGGGGAAAGACAGATACGCAGTATTTT

v_gene: TRBV7-9
j_gene: TRBJ2-5
d_gene: -
abundance: -
CDR3aa: CASGLQETQYF
CDR3nt: TGTGCCAGCGGACTCCAAGAGACCCAGTACTTC

v_gene: TRBV7-9
j_gene: TRBJ2-7
d_gene: TRBD1
abundance: -
CDR3aa: CASSNRDREDEQYF
CDR3nt: TGTGCCAGCAGCAACCGGGACAGGGAAGACGAGCAGTACTTC

v_gene: TRBV3-1/TRBV3-2
j_gene: TRBJ2-6
d_gene: -
abundance: -
CDR3aa: CASSQVAQTGRSGANVLTF
CDR3nt: TGTGCCAGCAGCCAAGTGGCTCAGACAGGCCGCTCTGGGGCCAACGTCCTGACTTTC

v_gene: TRBV4-2
j_gene: TRBJ2-3
d_gene: TRBD2
abundance: once
CDR3aa: CASSPAGQRGPLTDTQYF
CDR3nt: TGTGCCAGCAGCCCAGCGGGGCAGCGGGGGCCCCTCACAGATACGCAGTATTTT

v_gene: TRBV5-8
j_gene: TRBJ2-2
d_gene: -
abundance: -
CDR3aa: CASSPTRELPTGELFF
CDR3nt: TGTGCCAGCAGCCCAACCAGGGAACTACCCACCGGGGAGCTGTTTTTT

v_gene: TRBV18
j_gene: TRBJ1-1
d_gene: -
abundance: -
CDR3aa: CASSPPASGAQGEAFF
CDR3nt: TGTGCCAGCTCACCACCTGCGTCAGGGGCCCAAGGTGAAGCTTTCTTT

v_gene: TRBV27
j_gene: TRBJ1-2
d_gene: -
abundance: -
CDR3aa: CASSLTGNQNYGYTF
CDR3nt: TGTGCCAGCAGTTTAACCGGGAACCAAAACTATGGCTACACCTTC

v_gene: TRBV7-8
j_gene: TRBJ2-7
d_gene: TRBD2
abundance: -
CDR3aa: CASSLVGTSSYEQYF
CDR3nt: TGTGCCAGCAGCTTAGTCGGGACTAGTAGCTATGAGCAGTACTTC

v_gene: TRBV15
j_gene: TRBJ1-4
d_gene: -
abundance: -
CDR3aa: CATSTSRSTNEKLFF
CDR3nt: TGTGCCACCAGCACATCACGAAGCACTAATGAAAAACTGTTTTTT

v_gene: TRBV3-1/TRBV3-2
j_gene: TRBJ2-6
d_gene: TRBD1
abundance: -
CDR3aa: CASSQWTGSGANVLTF
CDR3nt: TGTGCCAGCAGCCAGTGGACAGGGTCCGGGGCCAACGTCCTGACTTTC

v_gene: TRBV9
j_gene: TRBJ2-5
d_gene: -
abundance: -
CDR3aa: CASSMGRVTETQYF
CDR3nt: TGTGCCAGCAGCATGGGCAGGGTAACAGAGACCCAGTACTTC

v_gene: TRBV28
j_gene: TRBJ1-4
d_gene: TRBD1
abundance: -
CDR3aa: CASSRSGTEDEKLFF
CDR3nt: TGTGCCAGCAGCAGGTCCGGGACAGAGGATGAAAAACTGTTTTTT

v_gene: TRBV2
j_gene: TRBJ2-7
d_gene: TRBD2
abundance: -
CDR3aa: CASSDPSGSIRYEQYF
CDR3nt: TGTGCCAGCAGTGACCCTAGCGGGTCTATCCGCTACGAGCAGTACTTC

v_gene: TRBV6-5
j_gene: TRBJ1-1
d_gene: TRBD1
abundance: once
CDR3aa: CASSYTPTGGDTEAFF
CDR3nt: TGTGCCAGCAGTTACACACCGACAGGGGGGGACACTGAAGCTTTCTTT